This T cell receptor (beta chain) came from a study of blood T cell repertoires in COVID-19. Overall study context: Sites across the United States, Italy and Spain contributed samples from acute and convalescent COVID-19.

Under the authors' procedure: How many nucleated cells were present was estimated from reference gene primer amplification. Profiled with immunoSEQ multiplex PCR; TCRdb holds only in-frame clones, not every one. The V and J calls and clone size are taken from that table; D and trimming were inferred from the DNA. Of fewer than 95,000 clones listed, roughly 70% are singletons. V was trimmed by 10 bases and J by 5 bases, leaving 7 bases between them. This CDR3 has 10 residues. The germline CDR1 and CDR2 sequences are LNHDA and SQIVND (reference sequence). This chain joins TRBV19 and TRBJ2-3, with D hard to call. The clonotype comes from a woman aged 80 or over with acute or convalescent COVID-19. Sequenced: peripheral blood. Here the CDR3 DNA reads TGTGCCAACTCCAAAGATACGCAGTATTTT. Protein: CANSKDTQYF.